This T cell receptor beta chain was obtained from a study of T cell changes during pregnancy in multiple sclerosis. Measured with immunoSEQ multiplex PCR; TCRdb has only the in-frame clones, and not every one. Of tens of thousands of clones in the sample, 92% were seen once. The CDR3 sequence is 16 residues long. The sequence was collected from a female donor with multiple sclerosis, enrolled in a pregnancy study. The sequences come from CD4+ T cells from peripheral blood mononuclear cells, collected in the second trimester of pregnancy. V usage is TRBV12-2 and J usage is TRBJ2-1; no check of the table's D call, TRBD2, against the DNA was made. TRBV12-2 has pseudogene status. DNA for the CDR3: TGTGCAAGTCGCTTAGACCGGCTAGCGGGGCACAATGAGCAGTTCTTC. Translating gives CASRLDRLAGHNEQFF.